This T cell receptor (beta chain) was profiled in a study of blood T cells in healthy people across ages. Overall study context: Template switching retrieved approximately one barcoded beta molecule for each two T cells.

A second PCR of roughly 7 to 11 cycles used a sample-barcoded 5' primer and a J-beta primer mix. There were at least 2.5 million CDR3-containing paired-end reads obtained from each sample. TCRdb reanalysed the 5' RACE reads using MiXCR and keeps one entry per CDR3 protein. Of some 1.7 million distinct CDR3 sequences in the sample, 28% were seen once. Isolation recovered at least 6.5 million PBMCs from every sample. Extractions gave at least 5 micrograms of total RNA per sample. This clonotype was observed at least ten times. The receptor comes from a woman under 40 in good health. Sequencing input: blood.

CDR3 protein: CASSSAGSYYEQYF. The CDR3 DNA sequence: TGTGCCAGCAGCTCGGCGGGCTCTTACTACGAGCAGTACTTC. The V and J genes are TRBV7-9 and TRBJ2-7, with TRBD2 as a possible D gene (5 bases). V gave up 4 bases and J gave up 3 bases, with 13 bases separating them. The CDR3 contains 14 residues. CDR1 and CDR2 (germline): SEHNR, FQNEAQ (reference sequence).